This T cell receptor beta chain was captured by sequencing in a study of regulatory T cells in long-lasting Graves disease (dated by TCRdb to the early 2020s). Concerning the study at large: Patients with newly diagnosed Graves' disease had been on antithyroid drugs for under 3 months. Persistent Graves' disease patients were compared with newly diagnosed Graves' disease patients by peripheral blood TCR sequencing and RNA sequencing. The study took place in China and was registered as a clinical trial. TCR sequencing covered roughly 13 persistent and approximately 20 newly diagnosed Graves' disease patients, around 33 samples in total. Here is what the overall study found, with its caveats: Because the primary lesion, thyroid tissue, could not be accessed, the study looked at peripheral blood alone. Persistent disease showed preferential use of TRBV28, TRBJ1-2 and TRBJ2-5, whereas newly diagnosed disease favored TRBV20-1 and TRBJ2-1. Only the TCR beta chain was sequenced and analyzed. Persistent Graves' disease patients showed lower TCR Shannon entropy and fewer highly expanded clones than newly diagnosed patients, suggesting clonal expansion. More public clonotypes were shared among persistent patients (around 2,600) than among newly diagnosed patients (more than 900). As a limitation, the authors acknowledged that the small sample size may reduce accuracy.

The library was obtained by multiplex PCR. Sequencing instrument: Illumina HiSeq 4000. iRepertoire HTBI primers and Arm-PCR amplification of CDR3 regions were used to construct TCR beta libraries. Before sequencing, the PCR products underwent gel purification. The paper's data handling went like this. A total of roughly 67 TRBV and approximately 13 TRBJ segments were identified across samples and were used for gene usage analysis of CDR3 amino acid clonotypes. COPE and FqMerger were used to merge filtered high-quality paired reads into contigs. Contigs were aligned with BLAST to IMGT TRBV, TRBD and TRBJ reference genes, and CDR3 was defined per IMGT. Any clonotype with a frequency above 0.1% was counted as a highly expanded clone. Repertoire diversity was measured by Shannon entropy, and V-J evenness by the Gini coefficient. A clonotype found in more than one individual was treated as public. The public reads were quality trimmed at Q25 with fastp and then assembled into clones with MiXCR by TCRdb, keeping productive beta chains. Entries are consolidated by CDR3 protein sequence, retaining the most common genes and DNA. The V and J calls shown here were made by TCRdb, not taken from the authors' results. The sample data list 350,000 to 450,000 distinct CDR3 sequences, and just under 15% of these were observed just once. 15% to 20% of the sample is taken by the ten largest.

In this sample, this clonotype turned up many times. Its target antigen remains unknown. Within one base of it there is no much larger clone, and no base qualities were kept. Including cysteine and phenylalanine, the CDR3 has 13 amino acids. Just CDR3 DNA is preserved here, 39 bases in frame from base 1. The germline ends are 8 bases apart after V is trimmed by 3 bases and J by 0 bases. As encoded in the germline V gene (reference sequence), CDR1 is DFQATT while CDR2 is SNEGSKA. This specimen's time point label, per the study, means: newly diagnosed GD, antithyroid drugs for less than 3 months. For both TCR sequencing and RNA sequencing, RNA was extracted from PBMCs in TRIzol. The diagnosis of Graves' disease was made according to American Thyroid Association guidelines. Patients for the study were recruited at an endocrinology department in Xi'an, China. Each patient gave approximately 8.8 milliliters of peripheral blood, collected in an EDTA anticoagulant tube. Ficoll Paque Plus density gradient separation was used to isolate PBMCs, and no further T cell sorting was done. An Agilent 2100 Bioanalyzer and agarose gel were used to check RNA quality, while a NanoDrop 2000 measured RNA concentration.

The sample also formed part of further work on T cells in Graves' hyperthyroidism and ophthalmopathy. Per the second study: A patient counted as having stable Graves' hyperthyroidism if no progression to ophthalmopathy occurred over 18 months of follow-up. The hyperthyroidism patients were between 18 and 65 years old and newly diagnosed, with a disease duration of less than 2 months. Any patient with an uncontrolled infection, another autoimmune disease, pregnancy or lactation was excluded. Diagnoses relied on clinical symptoms, serum thyroxine and TRAb, thyroid ultrasound and orbital computed tomography. The TCR CDR3 was subjected to a first round of RT-PCR using the HTBI primer set and the Qiagen OneStep RT-PCR kit. Most expanded thyroid clonotypes (frequency above 0.001) were also detected in blood, suggesting blood repertoires may reflect thyroid immune responses. A 13 V-J signature model separated ophthalmopathy from stable hyperthyroidism, with 87.88% sensitivity and roughly 82% specificity in cross-validation and 80%/75% in testing. In validation, progression to ophthalmopathy was predicted by the model with almost 71% sensitivity and just over 72% specificity, a median of roughly 6.4 months before onset. A discovery cohort of roughly 100 patients, approximately 45 with Graves' ophthalmopathy and more than 55 with stable Graves' hyperthyroidism, was used to find distinguishing TCR V-J signatures. An independent validation cohort of about 19 hyperthyroidism patients and 17 patients who later progressed to ophthalmopathy tested prospective prediction of ophthalmopathy. For training and testing, the 100 or so patients in the discovery cohort were randomly divided in a 7:3 ratio. In addition, the study compared T-cell repertoires in thyroid tissue and in blood from six Graves' hyperthyroidism patients. Once sampling was done, hyperthyroidism patients were given methimazole at a starting dose of 30 mg daily, whereas ophthalmopathy patients were given high-dose intravenous methylprednisolone. Libraries were constructed in a second round of multiplex PCR, after which size selection and purification were carried out. Paired-end sequencing of the libraries was performed with 100 bp reads on an Illumina HiSeq2000. Raw data were processed with SOAPnuke, discarding reads with adapters, uncalled bases, mean Phred below 15, or no exact constant-primer or identifier match. High-quality paired reads were merged with COPE v1.2.5, and unique nucleotide sequences were defined as clonotypes. Clonotypes were aligned to IMGT TRBV, TRBD and TRBJ reference segments using MiTCR v1.1. The analysis was restricted to V-J combinations with a frequency above 0.0001, which together covered over 99% of the repertoires. A TCS score was defined as the ratio between F50 (clonal expansion) and ExV (chaos), using BLOSUM62-based TCRdist between CDR3 peptides within each V-J. Welch's t-statistics and random forest reduced several hundred V-J features to 13, which were used in a naive Bayes classifier (R e1071). Sample size was not statistically predetermined, and blinding of investigators to group allocation was not performed. The paper describes TCR Vbeta CDR3 sequencing of about 140 peripheral blood samples, made up of 43 ophthalmopathy patients, roughly 80 hyperthyroidism patients and 17 progressor patients.

The sample here was peripheral blood mononuclear cells (PBMCs), taken at new diagnosis, from a patient treated with antithyroid drugs. This TCR was recovered from a woman aged 30 to 39 with Graves disease. Donor details come from another sample of the same person, matched by shared clones. The chain was built from TRBV20-1 and TRBJ1-2, with an unclear D gene assignment. The nucleotides read TGCAGTGCTAGCCTCGCGGCTAACTATGGCTACACCTTC. Its product reads: CSASLAANYGYTF.